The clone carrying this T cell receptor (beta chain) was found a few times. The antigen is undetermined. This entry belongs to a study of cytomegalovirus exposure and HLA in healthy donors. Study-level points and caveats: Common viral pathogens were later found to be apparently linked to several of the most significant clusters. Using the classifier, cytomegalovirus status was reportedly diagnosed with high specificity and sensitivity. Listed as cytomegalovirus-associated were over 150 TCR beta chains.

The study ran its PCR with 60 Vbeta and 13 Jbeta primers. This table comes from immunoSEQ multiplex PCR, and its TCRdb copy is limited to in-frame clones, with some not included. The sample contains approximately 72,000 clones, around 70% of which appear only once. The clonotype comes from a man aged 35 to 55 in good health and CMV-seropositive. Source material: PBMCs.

This CDR3 is CASSEWSGGAYEQYF. In DNA, the CDR3 is TGTGCCAGCAGTGAATGGAGCGGGGGGGCTTACGAGCAGTACTTC. The V call is TRBV6-1, the J call TRBJ2-7; 10 bases map to TRBD2. Germline values: CDR1 MNHNS, CDR2 SASEGT. The CDR3 consists of 15 residues. J was trimmed by 4 bases and V by 2 bases; bases with no gene match: 5.